A selection of T cell receptor beta chains follows, all from one sample in a study of T cell responses to AZD1222 COVID-19 vaccine. Only in-frame clones appear in the TCRdb table, and some are missing; sequencing was by immunoSEQ multiplex PCR. The table lists some 180,000 clones, approximately 89% of them singletons, with less than 2% in the top ten. Source: peripheral blood, taken 28 days after the second AZD1222 dose. The receptor source for this set is an adult who received the AZD1222 COVID-19 vaccine. Each CDR3 is given with its conserved first and last residue. D genes are given only for firm matches. Expanded clones are given a class, and other clones once, few, many or no size at all.

d_gene: .
j_gene: TRBJ1-6
v_gene: TRBV18
abundance: .
CDR3aa: CASSPRGSRIYNSPLHF
CDR3nt: TGTGCCAGCTCACCACGTGGGAGCAGGATTTATAATTCACCCCTCCACTTT

d_gene: .
j_gene: TRBJ1-2
v_gene: TRBV3-1/TRBV3-2
abundance: .
CDR3aa: CASSHPTGGYYGYTF
CDR3nt: TGTGCCAGCAGCCACCCTACAGGTGGATACTATGGCTACACCTTC

d_gene: .
j_gene: TRBJ2-3
v_gene: TRBV5-6
abundance: .
CDR3aa: CASRAGWGDTQYF
CDR3nt: TGTGCCAGCAGGGCGGGGTGGGGGGATACGCAGTATTTT

d_gene: .
j_gene: TRBJ1-4
v_gene: TRBV6-5
abundance: .
CDR3aa: CAVSKERVGEKLFF
CDR3nt: TGTGCCGTTAGCAAGGAGAGGGTTGGGGAAAAACTGTTTTTT

d_gene: TRBD1
j_gene: TRBJ2-5
v_gene: TRBV30
abundance: .
CDR3aa: CAAGTGAVGTQYF
CDR3nt: TGTGCCGCGGGGACAGGGGCCGTCGGGACCCAGTACTTC

d_gene: .
j_gene: TRBJ1-1
v_gene: TRBV6-5
abundance: .
CDR3aa: CASSYSGRGYTEAFF
CDR3nt: TGTGCCAGCAGTTACTCTGGCAGGGGCTACACTGAAGCTTTCTTT

d_gene: .
j_gene: TRBJ2-5
v_gene: TRBV19
abundance: .
CDR3aa: CASSSPGAGETQYF
CDR3nt: TGTGCCAGTAGTAGCCCGGGCGCCGGAGAGACCCAGTACTTC

d_gene: TRBD2
j_gene: TRBJ2-5
v_gene: TRBV5-4
abundance: .
CDR3aa: CASSLLAGGQETQYF
CDR3nt: TGTGCCAGCAGCTTATTAGCGGGGGGTCAAGAGACCCAGTACTTC

d_gene: .
j_gene: TRBJ2-1
v_gene: TRBV29-1
abundance: .
CDR3aa: CSVLRMGSRRNEQFF
CDR3nt: TGCAGCGTTTTACGGATGGGCTCCCGAAGGAATGAGCAGTTCTTC

d_gene: .
j_gene: TRBJ1-2
v_gene: TRBV10-3
abundance: .
CDR3aa: CAIRLGGTYFYGYTF
CDR3nt: TGTGCCATCAGGTTGGGGGGCACATACTTCTATGGCTACACCTTC

d_gene: .
j_gene: TRBJ1-2
v_gene: TRBV21-1
abundance: once
CDR3aa: CASSSWTGYAYGYTF
CDR3nt: TGTGCCAGCAGCAGTTGGACAGGTTATGCCTATGGCTACACCTTC

d_gene: TRBD1
j_gene: TRBJ2-6
v_gene: TRBV7-9
abundance: .
CDR3aa: CASSLGQGANVLTF
CDR3nt: TGTGCCAGCAGCTTAGGACAGGGTGCCAACGTCCTGACTTTC

d_gene: .
j_gene: TRBJ1-3
v_gene: TRBV5-1
abundance: .
CDR3aa: CASSLAFSGAGIGNTIYF
CDR3nt: TGCGCCAGCAGCTTGGCCTTCTCGGGCGCAGGGATTGGAAACACCATATATTTT

d_gene: .
j_gene: TRBJ1-2
v_gene: TRBV7-9
abundance: once
CDR3aa: CASSRQTNYGYTF
CDR3nt: TGTGCCAGCAGCCGACAGACTAACTATGGCTACACCTTC

d_gene: TRBD2
j_gene: TRBJ2-7
v_gene: TRBV5-1
abundance: .
CDR3aa: CASSPGTSGSFYEQYF
CDR3nt: TGCGCCAGCAGCCCTGGGACTAGCGGTTCCTTCTACGAGCAGTACTTC

d_gene: TRBD1
j_gene: TRBJ2-7
v_gene: TRBV18
abundance: .
CDR3aa: CASSRNDRDEQYF
CDR3nt: TGTGCCAGCTCACGAAACGACAGGGACGAGCAGTACTTC

d_gene: TRBD1
j_gene: TRBJ1-1
v_gene: TRBV15
abundance: .
CDR3aa: CATSPRYETGGGTEAFF
CDR3nt: TGTGCCACCAGCCCGCGTTACGAAACAGGGGGCGGAACTGAAGCTTTCTTT

d_gene: .
j_gene: TRBJ2-7
v_gene: TRBV6-2/TRBV6-3
abundance: few
CDR3aa: CASSYSVRGDGTYEQYF
CDR3nt: TGTGCCAGCAGTTACTCAGTAAGGGGCGATGGGACCTACGAGCAGTACTTC

d_gene: .
j_gene: TRBJ1-1
v_gene: TRBV15
abundance: .
CDR3aa: CATSNPRGGTEAFF
CDR3nt: TGTGCCACCAGCAATCCACGGGGGGGCACTGAAGCTTTCTTT

d_gene: TRBD1
j_gene: TRBJ1-1
v_gene: TRBV12-5
abundance: .
CDR3aa: CASGSGTAGEAFF
CDR3nt: TGTGCTAGTGGTTCCGGGACAGCGGGTGAAGCTTTCTTT

d_gene: .
j_gene: TRBJ1-1
v_gene: TRBV9
abundance: .
CDR3aa: CASSGLTTHGEAFF
CDR3nt: TGTGCCAGCAGCGGACTGACTACACATGGTGAAGCTTTCTTT

d_gene: .
j_gene: TRBJ1-4
v_gene: TRBV7-9
abundance: .
CDR3aa: CASSLGQPNEKLFF
CDR3nt: TGTGCCAGCAGCCTAGGACAGCCTAATGAAAAACTGTTTTTT

d_gene: .
j_gene: TRBJ2-1
v_gene: TRBV12-5
abundance: .
CDR3aa: CASGFPTNMRLGNEQFF
CDR3nt: TGTGCTAGTGGTTTCCCCACAAATATGCGGCTGGGCAATGAGCAGTTCTTC

d_gene: TRBD2
j_gene: TRBJ2-1
v_gene: TRBV5-1
abundance: .
CDR3aa: CASSLSAGGPYEQFF
CDR3nt: TGCGCCAGCAGCTTATCAGCGGGAGGGCCCTATGAGCAGTTCTTC

d_gene: TRBD1
j_gene: TRBJ1-2
v_gene: TRBV27
abundance: .
CDR3aa: CASSTSTGLNYGYTF
CDR3nt: TGTGCCAGCAGTACATCGACAGGGCTAAACTATGGCTACACCTTC

d_gene: TRBD2
j_gene: TRBJ2-5
v_gene: TRBV9
abundance: .
CDR3aa: CASSVGVSGTQETQYF
CDR3nt: TGTGCCAGCAGCGTAGGGGTTAGCGGGACCCAAGAGACCCAGTACTTC

d_gene: .
j_gene: TRBJ2-1
v_gene: TRBV25-1
abundance: .
CDR3aa: CASSDGLYGNEQFF
CDR3nt: TGTGCCAGCAGTGATGGCCTGTATGGCAATGAGCAGTTCTTC

d_gene: .
j_gene: TRBJ1-4
v_gene: TRBV5-1
abundance: .
CDR3aa: CASSLGGSNEKLFF
CDR3nt: TGCGCCAGCAGCTTGGGGGGCTCTAATGAAAAACTGTTTTTT

d_gene: .
j_gene: TRBJ2-3
v_gene: TRBV2
abundance: .
CDR3aa: CASRGWASTDTQYF
CDR3nt: TGTGCCAGCAGGGGGTGGGCTAGCACAGATACGCAGTATTTT

d_gene: .
j_gene: TRBJ1-4
v_gene: TRBV9
abundance: .
CDR3aa: CASSVGGVGEELFF
CDR3nt: TGTGCCAGCAGCGTAGGTGGAGTGGGGGAGGAACTGTTTTTT

d_gene: .
j_gene: TRBJ2-5
v_gene: TRBV5-4
abundance: .
CDR3aa: CASSPDRQALLGTQYF
CDR3nt: TGTGCCAGCAGCCCCGATCGCCAGGCTTTACTCGGGACCCAGTACTTC

d_gene: .
j_gene: TRBJ2-7
v_gene: TRBV6-2/TRBV6-3
abundance: .
CDR3aa: CASSYKGRGGRSYEQYF
CDR3nt: TGTGCCAGCAGTTACAAGGGCAGGGGGGGAAGGTCCTACGAGCAGTACTTC

d_gene: TRBD2
j_gene: TRBJ2-2
v_gene: TRBV2
abundance: .
CDR3aa: CATTRSGTNTGELFF
CDR3nt: TGTGCCACCACCAGGAGCGGGACGAACACCGGGGAGCTGTTTTTT

d_gene: TRBD1
j_gene: TRBJ2-7
v_gene: TRBV27
abundance: .
CDR3aa: CASSLKTGGGYEQYF
CDR3nt: TGTGCCAGCAGTCTGAAGACAGGGGGCGGATACGAGCAGTACTTC

d_gene: TRBD2
j_gene: TRBJ2-6
v_gene: TRBV13
abundance: .
CDR3aa: CASSPPGLGANVLTF
CDR3nt: TGTGCCAGCAGCCCCCCGGGACTAGGGGCCAACGTCCTGACTTTC

d_gene: .
j_gene: TRBJ2-1
v_gene: TRBV7-9
abundance: .
CDR3aa: CASSSPGASYNEQFF
CDR3nt: TGTGCCAGCAGCTCTCCGGGGGCCAGTTACAATGAGCAGTTCTTC

d_gene: .
j_gene: TRBJ2-1
v_gene: TRBV14
abundance: .
CDR3aa: CASSQVGPRSTNHNEQFF
CDR3nt: TGTGCCAGCAGCCAAGTTGGGCCCAGGTCTACCAACCACAATGAGCAGTTCTTC

d_gene: .
j_gene: TRBJ1-5
v_gene: TRBV6-2/TRBV6-3
abundance: .
CDR3aa: CASSYSSKPQHF
CDR3nt: TGTGCCAGCAGTTACTCGAGCAAGCCCCAGCATTTT

d_gene: .
j_gene: TRBJ1-3
v_gene: TRBV2
abundance: .
CDR3aa: CASRPAGGGGNTIYF
CDR3nt: TGTGCCAGCAGGCCCGCTGGCGGAGGTGGAAACACCATATATTTT

d_gene: TRBD1
j_gene: TRBJ1-2
v_gene: TRBV29-1
abundance: .
CDR3aa: CSVEAGGNGYTF
CDR3nt: TGCAGCGTTGAGGCAGGGGGAAATGGCTACACCTTC

d_gene: .
j_gene: TRBJ2-7
v_gene: TRBV20-1
abundance: once
CDR3aa: CSASRSYEQYF
CDR3nt: TGCAGTGCTAGTCGGTCCTACGAGCAGTACTTC

d_gene: .
j_gene: TRBJ1-6
v_gene: TRBV4-3
abundance: .
CDR3aa: CASSQDFMNSPLHF
CDR3nt: TGCGCCAGCAGCCAAGATTTCATGAATTCACCCCTCCACTTT

d_gene: TRBD1
j_gene: TRBJ2-7
v_gene: TRBV3-1/TRBV3-2
abundance: many
CDR3aa: CASSESRGLYEQYF
CDR3nt: TGTGCCAGCAGCGAGTCCAGGGGGCTCTACGAGCAGTACTTC

d_gene: .
j_gene: TRBJ1-2
v_gene: TRBV5-1
abundance: .
CDR3aa: CASSLARDSNYGYTF
CDR3nt: TGCGCCAGCAGCTTGGCCCGAGACAGTAACTATGGCTACACCTTC

d_gene: TRBD1
j_gene: TRBJ2-7
v_gene: TRBV2
abundance: once
CDR3aa: CASTQPGTVFYEQYF
CDR3nt: TGTGCCAGCACCCAACCCGGGACAGTTTTTTACGAGCAGTACTTC

d_gene: .
j_gene: TRBJ1-2
v_gene: TRBV14
abundance: once
CDR3aa: CASSQPGPPVYGYTF
CDR3nt: TGTGCCAGCAGCCAACCGGGGCCACCTGTCTATGGCTACACCTTC

d_gene: .
j_gene: TRBJ1-5
v_gene: TRBV12-5
abundance: .
CDR3aa: CASGALFGLYSNQPQHF
CDR3nt: TGTGCTAGTGGCGCTCTCTTCGGACTTTATAGCAATCAGCCCCAGCATTTT

d_gene: .
j_gene: TRBJ1-5
v_gene: TRBV6-5
abundance: .
CDR3aa: CASRRYSNQPQHF
CDR3nt: TGTGCCAGCAGAAGGTATAGCAATCAGCCCCAGCATTTT

d_gene: .
j_gene: TRBJ2-7
v_gene: TRBV9
abundance: .
CDR3aa: CASSVRPDRAYEQYF
CDR3nt: TGTGCCAGCAGCGTAAGGCCGGACCGTGCCTACGAGCAGTACTTC